What follows are 17 T cell receptor beta chains derived from one specimen sequenced in a study of blood T cell repertoires in COVID-19. Generated by immunoSEQ multiplex PCR, the TCRdb table keeps only in-frame clones and is missing some. This table has over 150,000 clones, roughly 83% appearing once. The sequenced material came from peripheral blood. The receptor set was obtained from a woman aged 55-69 years with acute or convalescent COVID-19.

V usage is TRBV28 and J usage is TRBJ1-2; D is unresolved. The CDR3 has 14 amino acids. The ends were cut back, 3 bases at V and 2 bases at J, with 10 bases in the middle. Germline-derived CDR1 and CDR2 are MDHEN and SYDVKM. DNA of the CDR3: TGTGCCAGCAGTTTTTTATTACAGAACTATGGCTACACCTTC. The encoded protein is CASSFLLQNYGYTF.

V gene TRBV7-2 combines with J gene TRBJ2-2; D might be TRBD2 (7 bases). Per germline, CDR1 SGHTA and CDR2 FQGNSA. The V gene lost 7 bases and the J gene lost 4 bases, with 16 bases spanning the gap. The CDR3 extends over 15 amino acids. The DNA for the CDR3 is TGTGCCAGCACTAGGGGGGGCACGGGCACCGGGGAGCTGTTTTTT. Protein sequence: CASTRGGTGTGELFF.

The genes are TRBV18 and TRBJ1-3; TRBD1 aligns across 10 bases. The CDR3 runs to 16 residues. The germline CDR1 and CDR2 sequences are KGHSH and LQKENI. The junction had 2 bases not matched to a gene; V was cut back by 1 base and J by 2 bases. CDR3 residues: CASSPLGTGAGNTIYF. In nucleotides, the CDR3 is TGTGCCAGCTCACCACTCGGGACAGGGGCTGGAAACACCATATATTTT.

Turning to this clone: Distinct nucleotide sequences in the sample also encode this CDR3. The chain uses TRBV7-2 and TRBJ1-5, with D tentatively TRBD1 (6 bases). This CDR3 contains 13 residues. CDR1 and CDR2 from the germline V gene are SGHTA and FQGNSA. The V and J ends lost 1 base and 6 bases respectively, with 7 bases between them. CDR3 amino acids: CASSLGGPQPQHF. The CDR3 region has the DNA TGTGCCAGCAGCTTAGGGGGGCCTCAGCCCCAGCATTTT.

This chain joins TRBV7-9 and TRBJ1-6; 10 bases match TRBD1. CDR1 and CDR2 (germline): SEHNR, FQNEAQ (reference sequence). The CDR3 is made up of 16 amino acids. With 3 bases clipped from V and 10 bases from J, the junction kept 9 bases outside the gene matches. CDR3 sequence (DNA): TGTGCCAGCAGCTTGGCAATGACAGGGGGCGGCTCACCCCTCCACTTT. Its translation is CASSLAMTGGGSPLHF.

A few counts support this clone. The chain couples TRBV19 to TRBJ2-7; 10 bases map to TRBD2. CDR1 LNHDA and CDR2 SQIVND come from the germline V gene (reference sequence). The length of the CDR3 is 13 residues. V shed 6 bases and J 6 bases; nucleotides not matched to a gene: 5. The DNA for the CDR3 is TGTGCCAGTAGCCGCCTAGCGGGGGTCGAGCAGTACTTC. Protein sequence: CASSRLAGVEQYF.

The CDR3 protein is CASKPPGTGNTGELFF. CDR3 bases: TGTGCCAGTAAACCTCCCGGGACAGGGAACACCGGGGAGCTGTTTTTT. This chain links TRBV19 with TRBJ2-2, with 8 bases that match TRBD1. Per the germline V gene, CDR1 is LNHDA and CDR2 is SQIVND (reference sequence). This CDR3 is 16 amino acids long. Trimming cost V 7 bases and J 1 base; bases outside gene matches: 8.

The J gene is TRBJ1-6, the V gene TRBV9; possibly TRBD1 for D (5 bases). CDR3 size: 15 residues. Germline CDR1 and CDR2: SGDLS and YYNGEE. V lost 0 bases and J 5 bases, leaving 9 bases between the germline ends. The CDR3 DNA reads TGTGCCAGCAGCGTAGGCAGGGTGAATAATTCACCCCTCCACTTT. It codes for CASSVGRVNNSPLHF.

The V call is TRBV5-1, the J call TRBJ1-2, with 8 bases aligning to TRBD1. V gave up 1 base and J gave up 4 bases; unmatched junction bases: 9. Looked up from germline, CDR1 is SGHRS and CDR2 is YFSETQ. This CDR3 has 16 amino acids. The CDR3 DNA sequence: TGCGCCAGCAGCTTGCCATTCACGACAGGGGCCTATGGCTACACCTTC. It yields the protein CASSLPFTTGAYGYTF.

The chain couples TRBV19 to TRBJ1-4, with D possibly matching TRBD1 (6 bases). Germline values: CDR1 LNHDA, CDR2 SQIVND (reference sequence). Trimming stripped 6 bases from V and 8 bases from J, with 10 bases between. The CDR3 has 12 residues. The CDR3 nucleotides are TGTGCCAGTAGAGCCACAGGGGAAAAACTGTTTTTT. Protein product: CASRATGEKLFF.

V is TRBV21-1 and J is TRBJ1-6; the table gives TRBD1 as D, unverified against the DNA. TRBV21-1 is a documented pseudogene. CDR3 length: 14 residues. DNA for the CDR3: TGTGCCAGCAGCATGAGACAGGGGTATTCACCCCTCCACTTT. It encodes CASSMRQGYSPLHF.

The V call is TRBV11-3, the J call TRBJ1-3; weak D call: TRBD1 (5 bases). Germline lookup yields CDR1 SGHNT and CDR2 YENEEA. Trimming stripped 6 bases from V and 2 bases from J, with 11 bases between. CDR3 length: 14 amino acids. The CDR3 DNA sequence: TGTGCCAGCAGTTCAGGGCTCGCTGGAAACACCATATATTTT. Its translation: CASSSGLAGNTIYF.

This chain connects TRBV4-3 to TRBJ2-1, with D maybe TRBD1 (5 bases). Trimming pared 0 bases from V and 9 bases from J, leaving 12 bases between. The CDR3 length is 14 residues. Germline lookup yields CDR1 LGHNA and CDR2 YSLEER. Here the CDR3 DNA reads TGCGCCAGCAGCCAAGACAGGGTCCGGCGTGAGCAGTTCTTC. It is translated as CASSQDRVRREQFF.

The rearrangement links TRBV7-6 to TRBJ2-1; 7 nucleotides line up with TRBD2. V gave up 5 bases and J gave up 1 base; unmatched junction bases: 5. Germline-derived CDR1 and CDR2 are SGHVS and FNYEAQ. The CDR3 sequence is 15 residues long. The CDR3 coding sequence is TGTGCCAGCAGCCCATGGGAGGGGTCCTACAATGAGCAGTTCTTC. Encoded protein: CASSPWEGSYNEQFF.

The chain uses TRBV28 and TRBJ1-6; possibly TRBD1 for D (6 bases). CDR1 and CDR2 from the germline V gene are MDHEN and SYDVKM. Trimming stripped 8 bases from V and 7 bases from J, with 12 bases between. The length of the CDR3 is 13 residues. CDR3 sequence: CASRQVGNSPLHF. CDR3 DNA sequence: TGTGCCAGCCGACAGGTCGGGAATTCACCCCTCCACTTT.

This clone was detected a few times. The genes are TRBV27 and TRBJ2-2, with TRBD1 identical over 7 bases. The CDR3 runs to 15 residues. Trimming took 8 bases from V and 0 from J; bases not matched to a gene: 6. Germline assignment: CDR1 MNHEY and CDR2 SMNVEV (reference sequence). The CDR3 loop is CASWRQGANTGELFF. CDR3 sequence (DNA): TGTGCCAGCTGGCGACAGGGAGCGAACACCGGGGAGCTGTTTTTT.

The CDR3 sequence: CASSLGGGRNTIYF. The DNA for the CDR3 is TGTGCCAGCAGCCTGGGCGGAGGCAGAAACACCATATATTTT. The chain combines TRBV5-6 with TRBJ1-3; D not certain. V lost 4 bases, J lost 5 bases, and 13 bases lay in between. This CDR3 is 14 amino acids long. Germline lookup yields CDR1 SGHDT and CDR2 YYEEEE.